Sequencing of this T cell receptor beta chain was carried out in a study of post-analysis software for immune sequencing data. The V gene's germline CDR1 is SEHNR and CDR2 FQNEAQ (reference sequence). The CDR3 sequence is 17 residues long. The ends were cut back, 4 bases at V and 2 bases at J, with 19 bases in the middle. Study results and caveats: Strong co-clustering by F measure linked samples that shared a preparation batch. With TRBV5-6, TRBV5-1 and TRBV20-1 included, about five TRBV segments were more frequent in patients than in controls.

Comment on this clonotype: Its antigen remains unidentified.

Every TCR beta cDNA library bore unique molecular identifiers. TCRdb used MiXCR to reprocess the PCR reads, holding one entry per CDR3 protein. Found here are 740,000 or so distinct CDR3 sequences, approximately 53% of them singletons; the top ten hold approximately 4.5%. This clonotype was obtained from a girl aged 10-17 years with multiple sclerosis. The chain is built from TRBV7-9 and TRBJ2-3, with D unclear. The sequenced material came from blood. The CDR3: CASSSYGRSPPTDTQYF. The CDR3 nucleotides read TGTGCCAGCAGCTCATACGGACGGTCCCCCCCCACAGATACGCAGTATTTT.